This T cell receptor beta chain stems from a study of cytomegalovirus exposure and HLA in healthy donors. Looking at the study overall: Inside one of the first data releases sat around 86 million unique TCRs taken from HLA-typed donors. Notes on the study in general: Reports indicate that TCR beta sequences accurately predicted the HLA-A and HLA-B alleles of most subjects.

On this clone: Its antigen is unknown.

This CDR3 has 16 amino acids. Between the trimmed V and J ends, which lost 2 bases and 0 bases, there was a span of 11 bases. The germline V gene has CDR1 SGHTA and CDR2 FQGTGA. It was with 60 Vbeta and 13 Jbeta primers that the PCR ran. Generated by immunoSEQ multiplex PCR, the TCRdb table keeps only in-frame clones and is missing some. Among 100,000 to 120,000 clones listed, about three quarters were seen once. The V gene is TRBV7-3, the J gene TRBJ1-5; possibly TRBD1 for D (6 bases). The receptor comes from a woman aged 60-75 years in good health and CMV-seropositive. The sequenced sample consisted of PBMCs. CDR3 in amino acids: CASSLGARGSNQPQHF. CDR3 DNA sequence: TGTGCCAGCAGCTTAGGGGCCAGGGGTAGCAATCAGCCCCAGCATTTT.